The 17 T cell receptor beta chains in this list originate from one sample, sequenced in a study of CD8 T cells in Susac syndrome. Random-hexamer reverse transcription was applied to about 0.45 to 1 ug RNA. TCRdb fed the immunoSEQ multiplex PCR reads into MiXCR, producing one record per CDR3 protein. This sample has around 130,000 distinct CDR3 sequences, with over 80% found just once. Sequenced input: CD8+ T cells from PBMCs. Source of these receptors: a human donor with multiple sclerosis.

The V call is TRBV7-9, the J call TRBJ2-1, with 9 bases lining up with TRBD1. From germline, CDR1 is SEHNR and CDR2 FQNEAQ (reference sequence). CDR3 length: 15 residues. V shed 6 bases, J shed 8 bases, and the junction held 11 bases outside the gene matches. The CDR3 region has the DNA TGTGCCAGCAGTCCCGGGACAGGGAACCGCGATGAGCAGTTCTTC. It specifies CASSPGTGNRDEQFF.

In its sample, this clonotype was seen once. This chain uses TRBV30 with TRBJ2-7; a possible D gene is TRBD2 (5 bases). Germline V CDR1 and CDR2: GTSNPN, SVGIG (reference sequence). The CDR3 runs to 13 residues. The V end lost 5 bases, the J end lost 0 bases, and 11 bases lay between the germline ends. The CDR3 is CAWAEDFSYEQYF. For the CDR3, the DNA is TGTGCCTGGGCGGAGGACTTCTCCTACGAGCAGTACTTC.

This clonotype was seen a handful of times. The chain recombines TRBV11-2 with TRBJ2-5; 8 nucleotides line up with TRBD2. Per germline, CDR1 SGHAT and CDR2 FQNNGV. Trimming at V came to 3 bases and at J to 5 bases, leaving 14 bases not matched to a gene. The CDR3 covers 17 residues. In DNA form, the CDR3 reads TGTGCCAGCAGCTTCCTCGGAGGAGCGGGAGTAGCTGAGACCCAGTACTTC. Protein: CASSFLGGAGVAETQYF. Combining the CDR3 with reference TRBV11-2 and TRBJ2-5 gives the whole variable domain EAGVAQSPRYKIIEKRQSVAFWCNPISGHATLYWYQQILGQGPKLLIQFQNNGVVDDSQLPKDRFSAERLKGVDSTLKIQPAKLEDSAVYLCASSFLGGAGVAETQYFGPGTRLLVL.

This clonotype was observed a handful of times. The chain has TRBV6-1 and TRBJ2-7; weak D call: TRBD1 (6 bases). The CDR3 length is 14 residues. Germline V lookup: CDR1 MNHNS, CDR2 SASEGT. Trimming stripped 5 bases from V and 3 bases from J, with 14 bases between. Written as DNA, the CDR3 is TGTGCCAGCAGTTTTCGGACAGTCATCTACGAGCAGTACTTC. Its protein is CASSFRTVIYEQYF.

This chain links TRBV4-1 with TRBJ2-5, with 11 bases identical to TRBD2. Germline CDR1 reads MGHRA; CDR2 reads YSYEKL. V lost 0 bases and J lost 1; bases outside the gene matches: 1. The CDR3 has 16 residues. This chain's CDR3 is CASSQDSGGAQETQYF. Here the CDR3 DNA reads TGCGCCAGCAGCCAAGATAGCGGGGGGGCCCAAGAGACCCAGTACTTC.

J is TRBJ1-4 and V is TRBV4-1; D ambiguous. Germline CDR1 reads MGHRA; CDR2 reads YSYEKL. The CDR3 totals 15 residues. The V end was cut by 4 bases, the J end by 7 bases, with 16 bases between. CDR3 in DNA: TGCGCCAGCAGCCTCTCACGGGGTGACGGTGAAAAACTGTTTTTT. Its protein product is CASSLSRGDGEKLFF.

To note about this clonotype: The junction departs from the called germline gene at one end, perhaps through a read error. The chain is built from TRBV20-1 and TRBJ2-5; 7 nucleotides match TRBD1. Germline CDR1 is DFQATT and CDR2 is SNEGSKA (reference sequence). This CDR3 spans 17 amino acids. The CDR3, as DNA: TGCGGTGCTAGAGTCGCGGACAGGCCGACACCACTCAAGACCCAGTACTTC. Protein: CGARVADRPTPLKTQYF.

V and J are TRBV4-3 and TRBJ2-1, with D maybe TRBD2 (6 bases). Germline V gene sequence: CDR1 LGHNA, CDR2 YSLEER. This CDR3 is 16 amino acids long. Trimming pared 4 bases from V and 6 bases from J, leaving 19 bases between. CDR3 residues: CASSRLLGGKGNEQFF. CDR3 nucleotide sequence: TGCGCCAGCAGCCGCCTATTAGGCGGGAAGGGCAATGAGCAGTTCTTC.

This clonotype is a singleton in its sample. The chain joins TRBV4-1 to TRBJ2-1, with D hard to call. Germline CDR1 is MGHRA and CDR2 is YSYEKL. Deletions cut 1 base from V and 3 bases from J, with 10 bases between. The CDR3 loop spans 15 amino acids. For the CDR3, the DNA is TGCGCCAGCAGCCAAGGAGAGAGCGTCTACAATGAGCAGTTCTTC. Residues: CASSQGESVYNEQFF.

This clonotype appeared once. The chain has TRBV5-5 and TRBJ2-7; possible D gene TRBD1, 5 bases. Per the germline V gene, CDR1 is SGHKS and CDR2 is YYEKEE (reference sequence). This CDR3 is built from 16 residues. V shed 0 bases and J shed 0 bases, with 13 bases lying between them. The CDR3 DNA reads TGTGCCAGCAGCTTGGTTCAGGGTCTACTCTCCTACGAGCAGTACTTC. It encodes CASSLVQGLLSYEQYF.

The V call is TRBV29-1, the J call TRBJ2-2; 7 bases map to TRBD1. J was trimmed by 1 base and V by 7 bases; bases with no gene match: 3. Looked up from germline, CDR1 is SQVTM and CDR2 is ANQGSEA. The CDR3 is 13 residues long. The CDR3 DNA follows: TGCAGCGCCCGGACAGGGAACACCGGGGAGCTGTTTTTT. Protein product: CSARTGNTGELFF.

This chain uses TRBV20-1 with TRBJ1-1; no clear D. Trimming shortened V by 4 bases and J by 5 bases, and 11 bases separated the two germline ends. This CDR3 contains 12 residues. CDR1 DFQATT and CDR2 SNEGSKA come from the germline V gene (reference sequence). The CDR3 loop reads CSATPIGTEAFF. CDR3 DNA sequence: TGCAGTGCTACCCCGATTGGGACTGAAGCTTTCTTT.

The chain combines TRBV6-6 with TRBJ2-7; D call uncertain. CDR3 length equals 12 residues. V gave up 4 bases and J gave up 0 bases, with 4 bases separating them. Germline CDR1 reads MNHNY; CDR2 reads SVGAGI (reference sequence). The CDR3, as DNA: TGTGCCAGCAGTTCCTTCTCCTACGAGCAGTACTTC. Translation gives CASSSFSYEQYF.

The chain couples TRBV19 to TRBJ1-5, with D uncertain. V was shortened by 6 bases and J by 1 base, with 13 bases between the two germline ends. Germline V CDR1 and CDR2: LNHDA, SQIVND (reference sequence). This CDR3 region has 15 residues. The DNA for the CDR3 is TGTGCCAGTAGGATCCAGAACTTCAGCAATCAGCCCCAGCATTTT. This codes for CASRIQNFSNQPQHF.

V is TRBV6-2 or TRBV6-3 and J is TRBJ2-2; D may be TRBD2 (5 bases). CDR3 length: 14 amino acids. The germline gives CDR1 MNHEY, CDR2 SVGEGT. The V end was cut by 6 bases, the J end by 3 bases, with 11 bases between. CDR3 residues: CASSLDWDTGELFF. DNA of the CDR3: TGTGCCAGCAGCCTGGACTGGGACACCGGGGAGCTGTTTTTT.

The V call is TRBV20-1, the J call TRBJ1-2, with D hard to call. The CDR3 is 16 residues long. The germline V and J ends were trimmed by 8 bases and 8 bases, with 30 bases remaining between them. Germline CDR1 and CDR2: DFQATT and SNEGSKA (reference sequence). In DNA, the CDR3 is TGCAGTCCGCTAGTATCTAGGGCCACCCTTGGCGGAGGCTACACCTTC. Protein product: CSPLVSRATLGGGYTF.

The V and J genes are TRBV2 and TRBJ2-3; D remains unclear. The CDR3 is 15 amino acids. In germline, CDR1 is SNHLY, CDR2 FYNNEI. V lost 1 base and J 0 bases, leaving 8 bases between the germline ends. The CDR3 nucleotides are TGTGCCAGCAGTGAAGGGCTGGTGAGCACAGATACGCAGTATTTT. Amino acid sequence: CASSEGLVSTDTQYF.